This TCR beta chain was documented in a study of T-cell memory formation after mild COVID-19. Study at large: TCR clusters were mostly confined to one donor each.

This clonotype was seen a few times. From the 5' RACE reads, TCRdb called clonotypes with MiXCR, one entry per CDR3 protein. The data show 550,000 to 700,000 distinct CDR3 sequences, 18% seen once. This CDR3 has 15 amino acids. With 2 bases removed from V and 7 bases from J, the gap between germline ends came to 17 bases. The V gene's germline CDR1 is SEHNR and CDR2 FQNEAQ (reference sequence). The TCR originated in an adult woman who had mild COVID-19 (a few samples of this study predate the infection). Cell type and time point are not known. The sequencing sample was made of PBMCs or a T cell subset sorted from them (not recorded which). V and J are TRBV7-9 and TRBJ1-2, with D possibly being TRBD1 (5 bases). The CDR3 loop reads CASSLTLARASGYTF. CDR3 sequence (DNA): TGTGCCAGCAGCTTAACGCTGGCCAGGGCTAGTGGCTACACCTTC. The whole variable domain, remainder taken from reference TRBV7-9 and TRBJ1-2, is DTGVSQNPRHKITKRGQNVTFRCDPISEHNRLYWYRQTLGQGPEFLTYFQNEAQLEKSRLLSDRFSAERPKGSFSTLEIQRTEQGDSAMYLCASSLTLARASGYTFGSGTRLTVV.